The 3 T cell receptor beta chains below were found in one sample sequenced in a study of shared clonotypes between healthy human individuals (TCRdb year 2020). Library generation was performed with the immunoSEQ multiplex PCR assay. TCRdb re-hosts the immuneACCESS table, in-frame sequences only. Its copies lack some clones; in the studies checked, an unresolved V gene accounts for under half of them, and the cause for the rest is not known. The sample table lists millions of clones, 85% to 95% of them with a count of one. The top ten clonotypes cover roughly 0.13% of the sample. Sequenced sample: naive CD4+ T cells sorted from blood. The cell subset or site label, read with the paper, signifies: CD45RA+ positively selected. The receptors come from a man aged 18 to 30 in good health.

The V gene is TRBV5-6, the J gene TRBJ2-4; D perhaps matches TRBD2 (6 bases). Germline V CDR1 and CDR2: SGHDT, YYEEEE. The CDR3 totals 18 residues. Trimming pared 3 bases from V and 1 base from J, leaving 20 bases between. CDR3 protein: CASSSPVSGVGAKNIQYF. The DNA for the CDR3 is TGTGCCAGCAGCTCCCCAGTATCGGGGGTAGGGGCCAAAAACATTCAGTACTTC.

This clone came up once. The CDR3 bases are TGTGCCAGCAGTCTCGGGGGAAGTATGACCGAGCAGTACTTC. Encoded protein: CASSLGGSMTEQYF. This rearrangement joins TRBV11-3 to TRBJ2-7; D is perhaps TRBD2 (6 bases). The V end was cut by 6 bases, the J end by 6 bases, with 18 bases between. The CDR3 runs to 14 residues. Germline V gene data show CDR1 as SGHNT and CDR2 as YENEEA.

V and J are TRBV18 and TRBJ1-3; no clear D. Trimming removed 3 bases from V and 0 bases from J, with 9 bases in between. This CDR3 is built from 15 residues. The V gene's germline CDR1 is KGHSH and CDR2 LQKENI. The CDR3 DNA reads TGTGCCAGCTCACCTGGGTCCCCCTCTGGAAACACCATATATTTT. Residues: CASSPGSPSGNTIYF. Complete variable domain (other parts from reference TRBV18 and TRBJ1-3): NAGVMQNPRHLVRRRGQEARLRCSPMKGHSHVYWYRQLPEEGLKFMVYLQKENIIDESGMPKERFSAEFPKEGPSILRIQQVVRGDSAAYFCASSPGSPSGNTIYFGEGSWLTVV.